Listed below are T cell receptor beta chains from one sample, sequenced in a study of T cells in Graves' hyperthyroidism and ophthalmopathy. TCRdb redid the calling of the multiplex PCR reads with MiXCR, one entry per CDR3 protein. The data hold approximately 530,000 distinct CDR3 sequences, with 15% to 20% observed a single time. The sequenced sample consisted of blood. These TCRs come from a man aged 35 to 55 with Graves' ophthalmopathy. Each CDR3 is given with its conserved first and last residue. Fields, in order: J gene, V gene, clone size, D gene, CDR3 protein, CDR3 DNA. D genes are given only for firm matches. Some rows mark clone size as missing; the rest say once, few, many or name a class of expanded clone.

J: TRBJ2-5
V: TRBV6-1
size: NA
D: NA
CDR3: CASSESGRSFAYQETQYF
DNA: TGTGCCAGCAGTGAATCAGGGCGGAGTTTCGCGTACCAAGAGACCCAGTACTTC

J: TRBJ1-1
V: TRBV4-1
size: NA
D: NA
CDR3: CASSQESGQMNTEAFF
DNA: TGCGCCAGCAGCCAAGAATCCGGCCAGATGAACACTGAAGCTTTCTTT

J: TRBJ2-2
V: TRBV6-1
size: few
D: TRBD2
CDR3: CASSWTSENTGELFF
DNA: TGTGCCAGCAGTTGGACTAGCGAGAACACCGGGGAGCTGTTTTTT

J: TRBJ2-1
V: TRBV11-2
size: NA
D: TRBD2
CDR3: CASGFSGRNEQFF
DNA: TGTGCCAGCGGATTTAGCGGGCGGAATGAGCAGTTCTTC

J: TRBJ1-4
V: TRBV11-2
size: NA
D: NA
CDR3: CASSLTARGEKLFF
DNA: TGTGCCAGCAGCTTAACAGCCCGGGGAGAAAAACTGTTTTTT

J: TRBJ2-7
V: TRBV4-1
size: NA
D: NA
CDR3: CASSQQGGAYEQYF
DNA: TGCGCCAGCAGCCAACAGGGTGGGGCCTACGAGCAGTACTTC

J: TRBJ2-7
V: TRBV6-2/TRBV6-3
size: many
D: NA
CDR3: CASNSLTFKGGEQYF
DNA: TGTGCCAGCAATTCCCTTACCTTCAAAGGGGGCGAGCAGTACTTC

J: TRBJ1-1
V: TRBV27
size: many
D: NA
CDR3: CASSPLAGGYTEAFF
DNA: TGTGCCAGCAGCCCCCTCGCGGGGGGCTACACTGAAGCTTTCTTT

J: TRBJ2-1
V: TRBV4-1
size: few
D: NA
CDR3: CASSQAGLGNEQFF
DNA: TGCGCCAGCAGCCAAGCCGGGTTGGGGAACGAGCAGTTCTTC

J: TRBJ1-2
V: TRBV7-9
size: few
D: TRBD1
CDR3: CASSLPGQIGNYGYTF
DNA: TGTGCCAGCAGCCTGCCGGGACAGATTGGAAACTATGGCTACACCTTC

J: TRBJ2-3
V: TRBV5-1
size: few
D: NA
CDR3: CASRLGQPTDTQYF
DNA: TGCGCCAGCAGACTTGGACAGCCCACAGATACGCAGTATTTT